The subject of this entry is one TCR beta chain. The source of the sample is a study of cytomegalovirus exposure and HLA in healthy donors. The primer mix had 60 Vbeta and 13 Jbeta primers. Using immunoSEQ multiplex PCR, the repertoire was profiled, and TCRdb retains in-frame clones only, with some absent. The data contain 150,000 or so clones, around 73% of them singletons. The germline V and J ends were trimmed by 3 bases and 6 bases, with 14 bases remaining between them. There are 14 residues in the CDR3. In germline, CDR1 is KGHSH, CDR2 LQKENI. The specimen was PBMCs. The chain has TRBV18 and TRBJ1-2; D perhaps matches TRBD1 (6 bases). This receptor was obtained from a woman under 30 in good health and CMV-seronegative. CDR3 bases: TGTGCCAGCTCACCCCTCTCCGGGACACATGGCTACACCTTC. This sequence encodes CASSPLSGTHGYTF.